This TCR beta chain was retrieved from a study of identical twins. Study observations and caveats: Whereas memory repertoires showed no such difference, abundant cord blood beta clonotypes carried fewer insertions. Low generation probability was overrepresented in out-of-frame alpha sequences shared by twins.

This clonotype was observed a handful of times. The antigen remains undetermined. One entry per CDR3 protein, called by TCRdb with MiXCR from the 5' RACE reads. The data contain 690,000 or so distinct CDR3 sequences, 8% to 9% of them seen just once; the ten biggest clones take up approximately 0.96%. The sample also formed part of further work on yellow fever vaccine responses in identical twins.

Sample: PBMCs. This sequence originates from a woman between 18 and 29 years old in good health.

This CDR3 reads CAIPTLRQGPGSYEQYF. CDR3 coding DNA: TGTGCCATCCCAACCCTCAGACAGGGTCCGGGCTCCTACGAGCAGTACTTC. The chain links TRBV27 to TRBJ2-7; 7 bases line up with TRBD1. The CDR3 extends over 17 amino acids. Germline V gives CDR1 MNHEY, CDR2 SMNVEV (reference sequence). V lost 10 bases to trimming and J lost 0 bases; unmatched junction nucleotides: 18.